This TCR beta chain stems from a study of OX40 agonist ivuxolimab in advanced cancers. Study-level points and caveats: Doses of 0.1 to 3.0 mg/kg were accompanied by clonal expansion of CD4+ and CD8+ blood T cells by week 6. Among the nonresponders, some also had low normalized T-cell clonal expansion. The mean number of expanded clones was higher in CD8+ T cells than in CD4+.

Sequencing used immunoSEQ multiplex PCR; TCRdb keeps in-frame clones, though not all of them. The sample holds 66,000 or so clones, 92% seen once. CDR3 length: 16 amino acids. The germline V gene has CDR1 LGHNA and CDR2 YSLEER. V lost 1 base and J 0 bases, leaving 12 bases between the germline ends. A remark on this clone: Its target is unknown.

The TCR comes from an adult with an advanced solid tumor such as melanoma, head and neck, liver or kidney cancer. This chain links TRBV4-3 with TRBJ1-2; D remains unclear. The source material was CD4+ or CD8+ T cells sorted from blood, sampled in a trial of the OX40 agonist ivuxolimab. The CDR3 sequence: CASSQAARETNYGYTF. The CDR3, as DNA: TGCGCCAGCAGCCAAGCGGCCCGTGAAACTAACTATGGCTACACCTTC.